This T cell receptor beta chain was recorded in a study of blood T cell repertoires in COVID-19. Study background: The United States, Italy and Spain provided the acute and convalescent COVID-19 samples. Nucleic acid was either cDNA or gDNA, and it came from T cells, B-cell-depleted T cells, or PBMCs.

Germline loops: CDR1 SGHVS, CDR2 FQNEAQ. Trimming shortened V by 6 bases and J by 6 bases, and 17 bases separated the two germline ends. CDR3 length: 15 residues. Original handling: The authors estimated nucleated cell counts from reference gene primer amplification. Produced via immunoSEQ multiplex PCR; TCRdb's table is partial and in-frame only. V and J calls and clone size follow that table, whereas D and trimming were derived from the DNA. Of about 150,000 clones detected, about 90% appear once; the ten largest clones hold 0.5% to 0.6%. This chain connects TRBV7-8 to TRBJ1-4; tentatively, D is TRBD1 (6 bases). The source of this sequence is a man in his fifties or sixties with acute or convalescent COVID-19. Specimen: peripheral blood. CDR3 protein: CASRPGERRDEKLFF. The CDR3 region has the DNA TGTGCCAGCAGACCAGGGGAAAGGCGTGATGAAAAACTGTTTTTT. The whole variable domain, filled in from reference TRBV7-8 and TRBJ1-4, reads GAGVSQSPRYKVAKRGQDVALRCDPISGHVSLFWYQQALGQGPEFLTYFQNEAQLDKSGLPSDRFFAERPEGSVSTLKIQRTQQEDSAVYLCASRPGERRDEKLFFGSGTQLSVL.